This TCR beta chain was identified in a study of cytomegalovirus exposure and HLA in healthy donors. Broader study findings: Altogether, 170 or so TCR beta chains were recorded as cytomegalovirus-associated.

The CDR3 has 11 amino acids. The V end was cut by 7 bases, the J end by 3 bases, with 9 bases between. Per germline, CDR1 DFQATT and CDR2 SNEGSKA (reference sequence). The study ran its PCR with 60 Vbeta and 13 Jbeta primers. Generated by immunoSEQ multiplex PCR, the TCRdb table keeps only in-frame clones and is missing some. The data show some 150,000 clones, with just under 80% seen just once and less than 1.1% held by the top ten. In regard to this clone: Its antigen is still unknown.

Donors consisted of healthy bone marrow donors. The rearrangement uses TRBV20-1 and TRBJ2-5; no clear D. Sequenced: PBMCs. This TCR derives from a male donor in good health and CMV-seronegative. Here the CDR3 reads CSGRSKETQYF. The CDR3 DNA is TGCAGTGGAAGATCTAAAGAGACCCAGTACTTC.